This is a list of T cell receptor beta chains from one sample in a study of beta chain features in type 1 diabetes. TCRdb's copy holds only in-frame clones and misses some; the assay was immunoSEQ multiplex PCR. The sample consists of roughly 140,000 clones, under 9.5% of them appearing once. Material for sequencing was central memory CD4+ T cells from blood. Source of these receptors: a man aged 18-30 years in good health. Each CDR3 is given with its conserved first and last residue. The order of the fields is J gene, D gene, clone size, V gene, CDR3 protein, CDR3 DNA. A D gene is named only where the DNA matches it firmly. Clone size, where shown, is once, few, many, or a class for clones that have expanded.

>TRBJ1-1|TRBD1|NA|TRBV7-3
CASSLGQGNTEAFF
TGTGCCAGCAGCTTGGGACAGGGTAACACTGAAGCTTTCTTT
>TRBJ2-3|NA|few|TRBV5-4
CASSPLGGGRADTQYF
TGTGCCAGCAGCCCCTTGGGGGGAGGAAGGGCAGATACGCAGTATTTT
>TRBJ2-3|TRBD2|few|TRBV9
CASSPGQSGKSTDTQYF
TGTGCCAGCAGCCCCGGCCAAAGCGGGAAATCGACAGATACGCAGTATTTT
>TRBJ2-7|NA|NA|TRBV11-2
CASSPRGQAYEQYF
TGTGCCAGCAGCCCCCGGGGACAAGCCTACGAGCAGTACTTC
>TRBJ2-5|TRBD1|few|TRBV5-6
CASRQQGARAFETQYF
TGTGCCAGCAGACAACAGGGGGCGCGAGCTTTTGAGACCCAGTACTTC
>TRBJ1-1|NA|few|TRBV6-5
CASRFLRGGNTEAFF
TGTGCCAGCAGATTCTTACGGGGGGGGAACACTGAAGCTTTCTTT
>TRBJ2-7|TRBD1|NA|TRBV7-9
CASSHGTGPYEQYF
TGTGCCAGCAGCCACGGGACAGGACCTTACGAGCAGTACTTC
>TRBJ2-2|NA|NA|TRBV4-3
CASSQEALNTGELFF
TGCGCCAGCAGCCAAGAGGCCCTGAACACCGGGGAGCTGTTTTTT
>TRBJ2-3|TRBD1|few|TRBV9
CASSVDRGLTDTQYF
TGTGCCAGCAGCGTTGACAGGGGTCTCACAGATACGCAGTATTTT
>TRBJ2-5|TRBD2|NA|TRBV5-1
CASSGVAGQETQYF
TGCGCCAGCAGCGGGGTAGCGGGACAAGAGACCCAGTACTTC
>TRBJ1-1|NA|few|TRBV4-2
CASSQGGSAGATEAFF
TGTGCCAGCAGCCAAGGGGGCTCGGCAGGGGCCACTGAAGCTTTCTTT
>TRBJ1-6|NA|NA|TRBV30
CACTTQGINSPLHF
TGTGCCTGCACCACTCAGGGGATTAATTCACCCCTCCACTTT
>TRBJ2-7|NA|NA|TRBV18
CASSLRTERSSEQYF
TGTGCCAGCTCACTCCGGACAGAAAGATCGTCCGAGCAGTACTTC
>TRBJ1-2|NA|few|TRBV6-7
CASSYSTIRGGQDGYTF
TGTGCCAGCAGTTACTCGACAATCAGGGGTGGACAAGATGGCTACACCTTC
>TRBJ1-1|NA|few|TRBV30
CAWGRANTEAFF
TGTGCCTGGGGGAGGGCGAACACTGAAGCTTTCTTT
>TRBJ1-2|TRBD1|few|TRBV7-2
CASSPTGTGAAYGYTF
TGTGCCAGCAGCCCCACAGGGACAGGGGCCGCCTATGGCTACACCTTC
>TRBJ1-2|NA|NA|TRBV2
CASKYLVVETDGYTF
TGTGCCAGCAAATATCTAGTTGTCGAGACAGATGGCTACACCTTC
>TRBJ2-1|NA|NA|TRBV7-2
CASSLNSANQDNEQFF
TGTGCCAGCAGCTTAAATTCTGCGAACCAGGACAATGAGCAGTTCTTC
>TRBJ2-7|NA|few|TRBV11-2
CASKKNSGGDEQYF
TGTGCCAGCAAGAAAAACTCCGGGGGAGACGAGCAGTACTTC
>TRBJ1-2|TRBD1|few|TRBV7-3
CASSPALIGTDYGYTF
TGTGCCAGCAGCCCCGCCCTGATAGGGACAGACTATGGCTACACCTTC
>TRBJ2-3|TRBD1|NA|TRBV6-5
CASRDRATDTQYF
TGTGCCAGCAGGGACAGGGCAACAGATACGCAGTATTTT
>TRBJ2-5|TRBD2|NA|TRBV2
CASSEERLAGQETQYF
TGTGCCAGCAGTGAAGAGAGACTAGCGGGACAAGAGACCCAGTACTTC
>TRBJ2-3|NA|NA|TRBV5-4
CASSPTGSAWDTQYF
TGTGCCAGCAGCCCAACAGGGTCAGCATGGGATACGCAGTATTTT
>TRBJ1-5|NA|few|TRBV21-1
CASSLTGHNDSNQPQHF
TGTGCCAGCAGCCTGACAGGGCACAACGATAGCAATCAGCCCCAGCATTTT
>TRBJ1-1|NA|NA|TRBV28
CASSFHRVDTEAFF
TGTGCCAGCAGTTTCCACAGGGTTGACACTGAAGCTTTCTTT
>TRBJ2-7|TRBD1|NA|TRBV11-1
CASSLATGGRSYEQYF
TGTGCCAGCAGCTTAGCGACAGGGGGACGCTCCTACGAGCAGTACTTC
>TRBJ2-7|TRBD2|NA|TRBV4-3
CASSQGGLAQSEQYF
TGCGCCAGCAGCCAAGGGGGACTAGCACAATCCGAGCAGTACTTC
>TRBJ1-2|NA|few|TRBV6-5
CASSSGQSNYGYTF
TGTGCCAGCAGTTCTGGACAGAGTAACTATGGCTACACCTTC
>TRBJ1-1|NA|NA|TRBV27
CASGDREAFF
TGTGCCAGCGGTGACAGGGAAGCTTTCTTT
>TRBJ2-5|TRBD1|NA|TRBV27
CASSRGTVQETQYF
TGTGCCAGCAGCAGAGGGACAGTTCAAGAGACCCAGTACTTC
>TRBJ1-2|TRBD1|few|TRBV30
CAGHRGLNYGYTF
TGTGCCGGTCACAGGGGGCTCAACTATGGCTACACCTTC
>TRBJ2-1|TRBD1|NA|TRBV10-3
CASHKPGQGVNEQFF
TGTGCCAGCCATAAGCCGGGACAGGGGGTGAATGAGCAGTTCTTC
>TRBJ1-3|NA|NA|TRBV7-8
CASSLGQTSGNTIYF
TGTGCCAGCAGCTTGGGGCAAACTTCTGGAAACACCATATATTTT
>TRBJ2-7|TRBD1|NA|TRBV29-1
CSVESLGQGRDEQYF
TGCAGCGTTGAAAGCTTGGGACAGGGGCGGGACGAGCAGTACTTC
>TRBJ2-4|TRBD1|once|TRBV5-6
CASSTTGQGDIQYF
TGTGCCAGCAGCACAACGGGACAGGGGGACATTCAGTACTTC
>TRBJ2-5|TRBD2|few|TRBV19
CASSITGTSGSETQYF
TGTGCCAGTAGTATCACCGGGACTAGCGGGAGTGAGACCCAGTACTTC
>TRBJ2-2|NA|NA|TRBV10-3
CAISDHPGGANTGELFF
TGTGCCATCAGTGACCACCCGGGGGGCGCGAACACCGGGGAGCTGTTTTTT
>TRBJ2-3|NA|many|TRBV29-1
CSVAGPGSTDTQYF
TGCAGCGTTGCCGGGCCGGGGTCCACAGATACGCAGTATTTT
>TRBJ2-3|NA|NA|TRBV28
CASRSGSHLRDTQYF
TGTGCCAGCAGATCGGGTTCCCACTTAAGAGATACGCAGTATTTT
>TRBJ2-5|TRBD2|few|TRBV18
CASSPGGGSETQYF
TGTGCCAGCTCACCGGGCGGGGGTTCGGAGACCCAGTACTTC
>TRBJ2-2|TRBD1|few|TRBV7-9
CASNPGQIVPGELFF
TGTGCCAGCAACCCGGGACAGATAGTGCCCGGGGAGCTGTTTTTT
>TRBJ2-7|TRBD2|few|TRBV4-2
CASGGLAGNYEQYF
TGTGCCAGCGGTGGACTAGCGGGAAACTACGAGCAGTACTTC
>TRBJ2-7|NA|few|TRBV18
CASSLRQNEQYF
TGTGCCAGCTCCCTGAGACAGAACGAGCAGTACTTC
>TRBJ2-3|TRBD1|few|TRBV30
CAWSTGGGSDTQYF
TGTGCCTGGTCGACAGGGGGCGGCTCAGATACGCAGTATTTT
>TRBJ1-2|NA|NA|TRBV11-2
CASSSGSSYGYTF
TGTGCCAGCAGCTCGGGGTCCAGCTATGGCTACACCTTC
>TRBJ2-3|NA|few|TRBV6-5
CASNRGDTQYF
TGTGCCTCTAATCGAGGAGATACGCAGTATTTT
>TRBJ2-1|TRBD2|NA|TRBV7-3
CASRRLAGDNNEQFF
TGTGCCAGCAGGAGACTAGCGGGAGATAACAATGAGCAGTTCTTC
>TRBJ1-1|NA|many|TRBV13
CASSLGRRNTEAFF
TGTGCCAGCAGCTTAGGGAGGAGGAACACTGAAGCTTTCTTT
>TRBJ2-1|NA|many|TRBV18
CASSLPDSQQFF
TGTGCCAGCTCACTACCGGACAGCCAGCAGTTCTTC
>TRBJ2-3|TRBD2|few|TRBV7-9
CASSLAASGSMADTQYF
TGTGCCAGCAGCTTAGCAGCTAGCGGGAGTATGGCAGATACGCAGTATTTT
>TRBJ2-1|NA|many|TRBV5-8
CASSLWHEQFF
TGTGCCAGCAGCTTATGGCATGAGCAGTTCTTC
>TRBJ1-4|NA|NA|TRBV4-1
CASSQQGGNEKLFF
TGTGCCAGCAGCCAACAGGGAGGGAATGAAAAACTGTTTTTT
>TRBJ1-2|TRBD1|NA|TRBV28
CASNLGDRVGYGYTF
TGTGCCAGCAATTTGGGGGACAGGGTGGGCTATGGCTACACCTTC
>TRBJ1-1|NA|few|TRBV7-9
CASSFWAGGNTEAFF
TGTGCCAGCAGCTTTTGGGCGGGGGGGAACACTGAAGCTTTCTTT
>TRBJ2-7|TRBD2|NA|TRBV7-2
CASSPGGDAYEQYF
TGTGCCAGCAGCCCCGGGGGGGACGCCTACGAGCAGTACTTC
>TRBJ2-5|TRBD2|NA|TRBV7-9
CASSPGLAVQETQYF
TGTGCCAGCAGCCCAGGACTAGCGGTCCAAGAGACCCAGTACTTC
>TRBJ2-1|TRBD1|NA|TRBV6-1
CASSPGQGGEQFF
TGTGCCAGCAGCCCGGGACAGGGCGGTGAGCAGTTCTTC